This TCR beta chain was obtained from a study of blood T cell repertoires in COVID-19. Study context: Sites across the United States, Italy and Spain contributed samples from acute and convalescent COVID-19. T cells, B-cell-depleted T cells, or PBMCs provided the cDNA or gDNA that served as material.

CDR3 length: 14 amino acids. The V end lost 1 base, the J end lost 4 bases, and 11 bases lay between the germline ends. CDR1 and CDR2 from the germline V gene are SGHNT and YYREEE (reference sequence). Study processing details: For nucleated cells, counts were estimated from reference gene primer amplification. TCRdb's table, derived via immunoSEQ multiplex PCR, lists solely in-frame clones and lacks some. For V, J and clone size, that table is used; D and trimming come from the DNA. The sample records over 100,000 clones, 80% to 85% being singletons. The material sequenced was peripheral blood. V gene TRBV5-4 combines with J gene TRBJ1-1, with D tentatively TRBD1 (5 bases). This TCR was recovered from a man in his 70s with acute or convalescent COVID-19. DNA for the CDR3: TGTGCCAGCAGCTTGATTGGGGGGAGCACTGAAGCTTTCTTT. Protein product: CASSLIGGSTEAFF. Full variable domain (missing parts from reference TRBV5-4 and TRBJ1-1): ETGVTQSPTHLIKTRGQQVTLRCSSQSGHNTVSWYQQALGQGPQFIFQYYREEENGRGNFPPRFSGLQFPNYSSELNVNALELDDSALYLCASSLIGGSTEAFFGQGTRLTVV.